The 18 T cell receptor beta chains presented below share a single source sample, sequenced in a study of T cells in Graves' hyperthyroidism and ophthalmopathy. It was RNA transcripts that yielded the amplified TCR beta CDR3 regions. TCR CDR3 regions were first amplified by RT-PCR with HTBI primers. TCRdb itself ran the multiplex PCR reads through MiXCR, one entry per CDR3 protein. The profile shows fewer than 650,000 distinct CDR3 sequences, approximately 14% of them singletons. The sample consisted of blood. These receptors were obtained from a woman between 18 and 30 years old with Graves' ophthalmopathy.

At least ten counts were recorded for this clonotype. This sequence joins TRBV6-1 and TRBJ1-5; D perhaps matches TRBD1 (6 bases). The CDR3 sequence is 13 residues long. The V and J ends lost 5 bases and 7 bases respectively, with 12 bases between them. Germline V gene lookup returns CDR1 MNHNS and CDR2 SASEGT. CDR3 bases: TGTGCCAGCAGTCCAGGGGTGGGGCAGCCCCAGCATTTT. This translates into CASSPGVGQPQHF.

The chain employs TRBV2 and TRBJ2-7; maybe TRBD2 (6 bases). The V and J ends lost 6 bases and 5 bases respectively, with 23 bases between them. CDR1 is SNHLY and CDR2 is FYNNEI in the germline V gene. This CDR3 is built from 16 residues. The CDR3 loop is CASRPGTSGLWDEQYF. CDR3 coding DNA: TGTGCCAGCAGGCCCGGGACTTCGGGGCTCTGGGACGAGCAGTACTTC.

This clonotype showed up many times. The chain links TRBV7-2 to TRBJ2-1; 7 nucleotides line up with TRBD2. Unmatched junction bases numbered 2, after V lost 1 base and J lost 2 bases. This CDR3 contains 15 residues. Germline CDR1 is SGHTA and CDR2 is FQGNSA. The CDR3 sequence is CASSLGSGTYNEQFF. The DNA for the CDR3 is TGTGCCAGCAGCTTAGGGAGCGGGACCTACAATGAGCAGTTCTTC.

This clonotype has at least ten counts. The gene calls are TRBV11-2 and TRBJ2-3; 11 bases fit TRBD1. CDR3 length equals 19 residues. J was trimmed by 0 bases and V by 5 bases; bases with no gene match: 13. The germline V gene has CDR1 SGHAT and CDR2 FQNNGV. CDR3 nucleotide sequence: TGTGCCAGCAGCCACCCTCCGGACAGGGGGCGAGGGAGCACAGATACGCAGTATTTT. Its protein product is CASSHPPDRGRGSTDTQYF. The whole variable domain, filled in from reference TRBV11-2 and TRBJ2-3, reads EAGVAQSPRYKIIEKRQSVAFWCNPISGHATLYWYQQILGQGPKLLIQFQNNGVVDDSQLPKDRFSAERLKGVDSTLKIQPAKLEDSAVYLCASSHPPDRGRGSTDTQYFGPGTRLTVL.

This clonotype was found many times. V gene TRBV12-3 or TRBV12-4 combines with J gene TRBJ2-2; no reliable D call. The CDR3 runs to 13 residues. Deletions cut 10 bases from V and 2 bases from J, with 11 bases between. CDR3 nucleotide sequence: TGTGCCATCAATGACGGTAACACCGGGGAGCTGTTTTTT. It specifies CAINDGNTGELFF.

J is TRBJ1-1 and V is TRBV28; weak D call: TRBD1 (6 bases). Germline V gives CDR1 MDHEN, CDR2 SYDVKM. This CDR3 contains 15 residues. Trimming pared 6 bases from V and 7 bases from J, leaving 21 bases between. In DNA form, the CDR3 reads TGTGCCAGCAGCTACGGGGGGGGGGGGGGCTATGAAGCTTTCTTT. Residues: CASSYGGGGGYEAFF.

This sequence joins TRBV2 and TRBJ2-1; TRBD2 matches at 7 bases. The CDR3 spans 18 residues. Germline CDR1 is SNHLY and CDR2 is FYNNEI. V shed 6 bases, J shed 8 bases, and the junction held 22 bases outside the gene matches. CDR3 DNA sequence: TGTGCCAGCAGCCTCAGCGCACCCCGGGACTACCCCCGCGATGAGCAGTTCTTC. Translation gives CASSLSAPRDYPRDEQFF.

This clonotype appeared many times. The chain carries TRBV27 and TRBJ1-1; maybe TRBD1 (5 bases). The CDR3 runs 13 residues. Germline lookup yields CDR1 MNHEY and CDR2 SMNVEV (reference sequence). Trimming removed 0 bases at V and 7 bases at J, with 9 bases between. DNA for the CDR3: TGTGCCAGCAGTTTATCGGGGGAGATTGAAGCTTTCTTT. As protein: CASSLSGEIEAFF.

This clonotype has at least ten counts. The chain recombines TRBV7-6 with TRBJ1-1; 7 bases match TRBD1. The CDR3 is 15 residues long. Germline CDR1 reads SGHVS; CDR2 reads FNYEAQ. The ends lost 3 bases at V and 2 bases at J; junction bases unmatched: 6. CDR3 in DNA: TGTGCCAGCAGCTTGGGCCGGACAGGCAACACTGAAGCTTTCTTT. It yields the protein CASSLGRTGNTEAFF.

A few counts support this clonotype. Relative to the germline gene, one junction end is altered; a read error may explain this. The chain is built from TRBV11-3 and TRBJ2-2; D could derive from TRBD1 or TRBD2 (6 bases each). The CDR3 has 17 amino acids. Germline CDR1 and CDR2: SGHNT and YENEEA. The DNA for the CDR3 is TGTGCCGGCAGCCCTACCTGGATCGAACAGGGAGGCGGGGAGCTGTTTTTT. As protein: CAGSPTWIEQGGGELFF.

This clonotype was detected many times. The rearrangement links TRBV11-2 to TRBJ2-7; 8 positions match TRBD1. The CDR3 extends over 13 amino acids. V shed 5 bases, J shed 7 bases, and the junction held 7 bases outside the gene matches. CDR1 and CDR2 from the germline V gene are SGHAT and FQNNGV. CDR3 amino acids: CASSPRTGWEQYF. The CDR3 coding sequence is TGTGCCAGCAGCCCAAGGACAGGGTGGGAGCAGTACTTC.

This chain connects TRBV5-1 to TRBJ2-4; 12 bases map to TRBD2. Unmatched junction bases numbered 9, after V lost 2 bases and J lost 6 bases. The length of the CDR3 is 17 residues. Germline values: CDR1 SGHRS, CDR2 YFSETQ. The CDR3 region has the DNA TGCGCCAGCAGCTTCTCCGGACTAGCGGGATTGGTAAACATTCAGTACTTC. Amino acids: CASSFSGLAGLVNIQYF.

This clonotype was observed many times. This chain links TRBV3-1 with TRBJ2-1; 9 nucleotides line up with TRBD2. Germline values: CDR1 LGHDT, CDR2 YNNKEL (reference sequence). There are 17 residues in the CDR3. The V segment lost 3 bases and the J segment 5 bases; nucleotides outside the gene matches: 11. The CDR3 here is CASSHRRGTSRNNEQFF. The DNA of the CDR3 is TGTGCCAGCAGCCACCGGCGGGGGACTAGCAGAAACAATGAGCAGTTCTTC.

In its sample, this clonotype was seen many times. This chain connects TRBV28 to TRBJ2-7; D gene unclear. In germline, CDR1 is MDHEN, CDR2 SYDVKM. Trimming removed 0 bases from V and 2 bases from J, with 11 bases in between. The CDR3 is 15 residues long. CDR3 region: CASSLWGSSAYEQYF. For the CDR3, the DNA is TGTGCCAGCAGTTTATGGGGCTCCTCGGCCTACGAGCAGTACTTC.

This clonotype occurred many times. V is TRBV28 and J is TRBJ2-3; TRBD1 aligns across 9 bases. CDR1 and CDR2 from the germline V gene are MDHEN and SYDVKM. The J segment lost 4 bases and the V segment lost 5 bases, leaving 13 bases of the junction unmatched. CDR3 size: 17 residues. As DNA, the CDR3 is TGTGCCAGCAGTCCAAGACAGGGGGTGTGGTTGGCAGATACGCAGTATTTT. Encoded protein: CASSPRQGVWLADTQYF.

This rearrangement joins TRBV19 to TRBJ1-1; D gene ambiguous. The V end lost 8 bases, the J end lost 0 bases, and 10 bases lay between the germline ends. Germline V gene sequence: CDR1 LNHDA, CDR2 SQIVND (reference sequence). The CDR3 is 13 residues long. Here the CDR3 reads CASGRQMNTEAFF. The DNA of the CDR3 is TGTGCCAGTGGTAGGCAGATGAACACTGAAGCTTTCTTT.

J is TRBJ1-1 and V is TRBV2, with a weak D call TRBD1 (6 bases). The length of the CDR3 is 12 residues. Germline CDR1 reads SNHLY; CDR2 reads FYNNEI. V was shortened by 8 bases and J by 7 bases, with 14 bases between the two germline ends. The CDR3 reads CASGTGRIEAFF. The CDR3 region has the DNA TGTGCCAGCGGAACAGGGCGCATTGAAGCTTTCTTT.

This clonotype was seen at least ten times. The chain links TRBV12-3 or TRBV12-4 to TRBJ2-7; no definite D call. The CDR3 extends over 16 amino acids. Trimming took off 3 bases at V and 0 bases at J, with 15 bases between the two ends. CDR3 bases: TGTGCCAGCAGTTTCACCGCTAGAAGGAGCTCCTACGAGCAGTACTTC. Encoded protein: CASSFTARRSSYEQYF.